Sequencing of this T cell receptor (beta chain) was carried out in a study of shared T cell receptors in the human thymus. The data were produced by immunoSEQ multiplex PCR, yet TCRdb's version contains in-frame clones alone and is incomplete. Among approximately 730,000 clones listed, approximately 85% were seen once. The CDR3 is 19 amino acids. V lost 4 bases to trimming and J lost 5 bases, with 29 bases between them. Per germline, CDR1 SGHVS and CDR2 FQNEAQ. The sample also formed part of further work on human thymus T cells. That source reports: Corrective cardiac operations yielded the resected thymus tissue. Repertoires from thymus and blood appeared to show biased V and J gene usage. Related research described thymic repertoires that were highly overlapping among unrelated individuals.

Input material: thymocytes. The clonotype comes from a girl under three years old with a congenital heart defect. V usage is TRBV7-8 and J usage is TRBJ1-1; maybe TRBD1 (6 bases). The CDR3 DNA sequence: TGTGCCAGCAGCTCTTCGTTGGCGTCCGGGCACAGGGAGGGGACTGAAGCTTTCTTT. Residues: CASSSSLASGHREGTEAFF.